This T cell receptor beta chain was recovered during a study of blood T cell repertoires in COVID-19. Study at large: COVID-19 samples from acute and convalescent phases originated in the United States, Italy and Spain. T cells, B-cell-depleted T cells, or PBMCs supplied cDNA or gDNA.

Study processing details: Quantification of nucleated cells was approximated via reference gene primer amplification. Here immunoSEQ multiplex PCR was the method, and the copy in TCRdb shows in-frame clones only, minus some. V, J and clone size are taken as reported in that table, and D and trimming were inferred from the DNA itself. The table has 60,000 to 65,000 clones, 79% seen once. The germline V gene encodes CDR1 MNHNS and CDR2 SASEGT. The CDR3 is 13 amino acids. V shed 3 bases and J shed 4 bases, with 9 bases lying between them. The sample taken for sequencing was peripheral blood. The chain is built from TRBV6-1 and TRBJ1-1, with D possibly matching TRBD1 (6 bases). The sequence came from a woman over 75 with active or convalescent COVID-19. CDR3 bases: TGTGCCAGCAGTGACAGGGGAGCCACTGAAGCTTTCTTT. Translated, it gives CASSDRGATEAFF.